The clone carrying this TCR beta chain was found a few times. This specimen comes from a study of blood T cell repertoires in COVID-19. Study-level background: Both acute and convalescent COVID-19 samples were obtained from the United States, Italy and Spain. T cells, B-cell-depleted T cells, or PBMCs provided the cDNA or gDNA that served as material.

CDR3 length: 14 amino acids. The junction had 4 bases not matched to a gene; V was cut back by 5 bases and J by 1 base. Per the germline V gene, CDR1 is SEHNR and CDR2 is FQNEAQ (reference sequence). Under the authors' procedure: Estimation of nucleated cell counts relied on the amplification of reference gene primers. The repertoire was sequenced with immunoSEQ multiplex PCR; TCRdb's copy has only in-frame clones and lacks some. V, J and clone size derive from that table, while D and trimming were established from the DNA sequence. In the table there are hundreds of thousands of clones, roughly 90% of which are singletons.

Sequences were obtained from peripheral blood. This TCR derives from a man aged 40-49 years with acute or convalescent COVID-19. This rearrangement joins TRBV7-9 to TRBJ2-7; 8 positions agree with TRBD2. CDR3: CASSPGGESYEQYF. The DNA for the CDR3 is TGTGCCAGCAGCCCGGGGGGGGAGTCCTACGAGCAGTACTTC. Combining the CDR3 with reference TRBV7-9 and TRBJ2-7 gives the whole variable domain DTGVSQNPRHKITKRGQNVTFRCDPISEHNRLYWYRQTLGQGPEFLTYFQNEAQLEKSRLLSDRFSAERPKGSFSTLEIQRTEQGDSAMYLCASSPGGESYEQYFGPGTRLTVT.